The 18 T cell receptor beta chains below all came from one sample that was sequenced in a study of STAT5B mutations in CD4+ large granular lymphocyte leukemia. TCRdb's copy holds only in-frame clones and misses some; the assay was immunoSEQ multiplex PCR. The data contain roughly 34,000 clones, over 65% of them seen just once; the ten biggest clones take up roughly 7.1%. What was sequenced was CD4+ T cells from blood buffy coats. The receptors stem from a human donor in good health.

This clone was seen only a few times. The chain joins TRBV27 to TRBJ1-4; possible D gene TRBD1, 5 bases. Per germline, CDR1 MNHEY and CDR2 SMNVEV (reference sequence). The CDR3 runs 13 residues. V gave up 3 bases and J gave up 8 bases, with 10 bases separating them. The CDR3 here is CASSFRGREKLFF. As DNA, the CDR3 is TGTGCCAGCAGTTTTCGGGGGAGGGAAAAACTGTTTTTT.

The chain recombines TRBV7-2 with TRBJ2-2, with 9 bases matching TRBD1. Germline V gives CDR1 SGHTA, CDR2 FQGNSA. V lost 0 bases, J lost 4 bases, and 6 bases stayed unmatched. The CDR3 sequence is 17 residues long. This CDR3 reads CASSLALKTGGTGELFF. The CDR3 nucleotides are TGTGCCAGCAGCTTAGCGCTGAAGACAGGGGGCACCGGGGAGCTGTTTTTT.

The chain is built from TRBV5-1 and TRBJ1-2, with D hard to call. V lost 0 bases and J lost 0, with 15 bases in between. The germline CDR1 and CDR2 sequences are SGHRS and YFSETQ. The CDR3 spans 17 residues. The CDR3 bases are TGCGCCAGCAGCTTGGTTTGGTCAGCAACCGCTAACTATGGCTACACCTTC. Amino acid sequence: CASSLVWSATANYGYTF.

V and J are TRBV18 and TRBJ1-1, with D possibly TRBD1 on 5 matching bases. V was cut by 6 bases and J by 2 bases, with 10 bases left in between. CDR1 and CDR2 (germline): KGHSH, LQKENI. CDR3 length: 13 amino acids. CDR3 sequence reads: CASSFRENTEAFF. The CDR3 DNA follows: TGTGCCAGCTCGTTCAGGGAAAACACTGAAGCTTTCTTT.

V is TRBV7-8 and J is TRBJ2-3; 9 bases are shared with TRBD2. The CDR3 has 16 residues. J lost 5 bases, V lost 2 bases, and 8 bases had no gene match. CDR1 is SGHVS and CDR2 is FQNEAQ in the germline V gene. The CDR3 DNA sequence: TGTGCCAGCAGCTTACACCCGTTAGCGGGAGTAGATACGCAGTATTTT. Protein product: CASSLHPLAGVDTQYF.

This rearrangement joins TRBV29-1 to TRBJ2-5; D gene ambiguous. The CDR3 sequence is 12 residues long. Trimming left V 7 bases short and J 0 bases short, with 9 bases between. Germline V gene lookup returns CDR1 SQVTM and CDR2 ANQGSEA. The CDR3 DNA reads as TGCAGCGGCGCAGAGTACCAAGAGACCCAGTACTTC. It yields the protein CSGAEYQETQYF.

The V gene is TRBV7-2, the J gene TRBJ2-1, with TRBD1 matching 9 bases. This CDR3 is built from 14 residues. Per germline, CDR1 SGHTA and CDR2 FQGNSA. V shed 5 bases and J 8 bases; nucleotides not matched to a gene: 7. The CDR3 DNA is TGTGCCAGCAGCCGGAGACAGGGGGGAGATGAGCAGTTCTTC. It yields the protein CASSRRQGGDEQFF.

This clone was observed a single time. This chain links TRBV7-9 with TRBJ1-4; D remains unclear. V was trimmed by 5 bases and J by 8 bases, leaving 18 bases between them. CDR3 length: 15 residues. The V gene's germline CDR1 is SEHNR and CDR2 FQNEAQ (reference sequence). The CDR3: CASSQGHAYEEKLFF. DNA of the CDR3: TGTGCCAGCAGCCAAGGCCACGCCTATGAGGAAAAACTGTTTTTT.

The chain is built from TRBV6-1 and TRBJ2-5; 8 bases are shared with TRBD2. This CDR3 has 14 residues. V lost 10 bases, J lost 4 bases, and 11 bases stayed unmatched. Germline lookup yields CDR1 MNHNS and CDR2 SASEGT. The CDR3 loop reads CATQSAGVGETQYF. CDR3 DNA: TGTGCCACACAATCAGCGGGAGTTGGAGAGACCCAGTACTTC.

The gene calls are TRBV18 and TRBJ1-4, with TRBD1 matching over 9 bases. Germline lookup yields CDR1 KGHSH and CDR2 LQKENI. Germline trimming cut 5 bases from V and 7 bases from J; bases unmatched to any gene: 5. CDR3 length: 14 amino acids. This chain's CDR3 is CASSTGGAPEKLFF. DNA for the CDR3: TGTGCCAGCTCAACAGGGGGCGCGCCTGAAAAACTGTTTTTT.

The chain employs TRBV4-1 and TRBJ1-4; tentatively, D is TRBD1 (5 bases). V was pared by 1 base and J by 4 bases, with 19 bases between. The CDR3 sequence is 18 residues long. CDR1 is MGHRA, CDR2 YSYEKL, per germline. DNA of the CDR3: TGCGCCAGCAGCCAAGCCCGGATAGGGACCGTGGGTAATGAAAAACTGTTTTTT. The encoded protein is CASSQARIGTVGNEKLFF.

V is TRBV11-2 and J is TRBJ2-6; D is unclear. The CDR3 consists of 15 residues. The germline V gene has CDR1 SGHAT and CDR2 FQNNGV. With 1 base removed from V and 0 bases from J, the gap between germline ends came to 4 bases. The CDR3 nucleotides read TGTGCCAGCAGCTTAGGGTACTCTGGGGCCAACGTCCTGACTTTC. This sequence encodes CASSLGYSGANVLTF.

The chain's CDR3 is CASSFGQLLMETQYF. Written as DNA, the CDR3 is TGCGCCAGCAGCTTTGGTCAGCTGCTAATGGAGACCCAGTACTTC. J is TRBJ2-5 and V is TRBV5-1, with D hard to call. The CDR3 is made up of 15 amino acids. V lost 2 bases and J 5 bases, leaving 16 bases between the germline ends. The V gene's germline CDR1 is SGHRS and CDR2 YFSETQ. The whole variable domain, filled in from reference TRBV5-1 and TRBJ2-5, reads KAGVTQTPRYLIKTRGQQVTLSCSPISGHRSVSWYQQTPGQGLQFLFEYFSETQRNKGNFPGRFSGRQFSNSRSEMNVSTLELGDSALYLCASSFGQLLMETQYFGPGTRLLVL.

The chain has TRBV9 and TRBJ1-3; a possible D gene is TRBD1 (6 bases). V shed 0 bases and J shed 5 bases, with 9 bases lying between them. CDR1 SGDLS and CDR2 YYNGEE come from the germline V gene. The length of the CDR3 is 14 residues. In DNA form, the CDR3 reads TGTGCCAGCAGCGTAGAGGACAGCAGAAACACCATATATTTT. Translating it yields CASSVEDSRNTIYF.

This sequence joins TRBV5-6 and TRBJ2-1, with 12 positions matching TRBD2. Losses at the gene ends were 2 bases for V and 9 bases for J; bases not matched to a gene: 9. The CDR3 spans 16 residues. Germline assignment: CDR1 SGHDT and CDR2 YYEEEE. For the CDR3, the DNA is TGTGCCAGCAGCTTTAGGGCTAGCGGGAGGGTAAGTGAGCAGTTCTTC. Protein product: CASSFRASGRVSEQFF. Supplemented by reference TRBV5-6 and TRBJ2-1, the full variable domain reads DAGVTQSPTHLIKTRGQQVTLRCSPKSGHDTVSWYQQALGQGPQFIFQYYEEEERQRGNFPDRFSGHQFPNYSSELNVNALLLGDSALYLCASSFRASGRVSEQFFGPGTRLTVL.

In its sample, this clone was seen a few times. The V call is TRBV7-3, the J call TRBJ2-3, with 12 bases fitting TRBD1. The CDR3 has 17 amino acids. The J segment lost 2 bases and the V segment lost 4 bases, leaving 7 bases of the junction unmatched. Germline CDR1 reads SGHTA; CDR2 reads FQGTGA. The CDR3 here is CASSSTGTGGPTDTQYF. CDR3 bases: TGTGCCAGCAGCTCCACCGGGACAGGGGGCCCCACAGATACGCAGTATTTT.

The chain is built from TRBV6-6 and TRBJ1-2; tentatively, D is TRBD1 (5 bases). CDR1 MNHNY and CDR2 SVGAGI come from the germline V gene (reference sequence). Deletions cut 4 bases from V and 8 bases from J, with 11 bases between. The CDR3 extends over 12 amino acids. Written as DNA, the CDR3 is TGTGCCAGCAGTTTGAGGGACGGGGGCTACACCTTC. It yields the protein CASSLRDGGYTF.

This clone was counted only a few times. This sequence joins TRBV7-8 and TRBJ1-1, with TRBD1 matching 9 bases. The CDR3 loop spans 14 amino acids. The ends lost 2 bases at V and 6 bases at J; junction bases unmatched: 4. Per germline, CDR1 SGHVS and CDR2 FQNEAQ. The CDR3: CASSLKGQGSEAFF. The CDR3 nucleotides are TGTGCCAGCAGCTTAAAGGGACAGGGATCTGAAGCTTTCTTT.